Following are 21 T cell receptor beta chains from one sample sequenced in a study of blood T cells in healthy people across ages. Together with a sample-barcoded 5' primer, a J-beta primer mix was included in a second PCR lasting about 6 to 11 cycles. TCRdb passed the 5' RACE reads through MiXCR, listing each CDR3 protein once. The table has some 640,000 distinct CDR3 sequences, 49% seen once. The specimen was blood. These receptors came from a woman aged 55-75 years in good health.

V gene TRBV5-6 combines with J gene TRBJ1-5, with unresolved D. Trimming took off 0 bases at V and 6 bases at J, with 7 bases between the two ends. The length of the CDR3 is 13 residues. Germline CDR1 is SGHDT and CDR2 is YYEEEE. The DNA of the CDR3 is TGTGCCAGCAGCTTGGAGTCAGGTCAGCCCCAGCATTTT. This gives the protein CASSLESGQPQHF.

The V and J genes are TRBV7-3 and TRBJ2-7, with 7 positions matching TRBD1. Unmatched junction bases numbered 4, after V lost 2 bases and J lost 6 bases. From germline, CDR1 is SGHTA and CDR2 FQGTGA. The length of the CDR3 is 13 residues. In DNA form, the CDR3 reads TGTGCCAGCAGCTTATCGACAGGGACCGAGCAGTACTTC. The encoded protein is CASSLSTGTEQYF.

Concerning this clonotype: This clone may be a read error of a much larger clone one base away. The CDR3 coding sequence is TGCGCCAGCAGCCCGACCCTACTCTATAGCTACACCTTC. Translation: CASSPTLLYSYTF. V usage is TRBV5-1 and J usage is TRBJ1-2, with unresolved D. Germline assignment: CDR1 SGHRS and CDR2 YFSETQ. The CDR3 length is 13 residues.

This clonotype was observed a handful of times. The V gene is TRBV5-1, the J gene TRBJ2-4, with TRBD1 matching 8 bases. Per the germline V gene, CDR1 is SGHRS and CDR2 is YFSETQ. This CDR3 region has 16 residues. After removal of 4 bases from V and 0 bases from J, the junction contained 6 bases not matched to a gene. CDR3 loop: CASSQGQALAKNIQYF. The CDR3 DNA is TGCGCCAGCAGCCAGGGACAGGCGCTAGCCAAAAACATTCAGTACTTC.

In this sample, this clonotype turned up a few times. CDR3 protein: CASTLNGGVVGTGELFF. As DNA, the CDR3 is TGTGCCAGCACCCTAAACGGGGGGGTAGTAGGTACCGGGGAGCTGTTTTTT. This chain links TRBV27 with TRBJ2-2, with TRBD2 identical over 8 bases. J lost 5 bases, V lost 7 bases, and 15 bases had no gene match. The germline CDR1 and CDR2 sequences are MNHEY and SMNVEV (reference sequence). This CDR3 contains 17 residues.

The rearrangement joins TRBV20-1 to TRBJ1-5; 8 bases map to TRBD1. Unmatched junction bases numbered 2, after V lost 1 base and J lost 3 bases. Germline V lookup: CDR1 DFQATT, CDR2 SNEGSKA (reference sequence). The CDR3 spans 14 residues. The CDR3 sequence: CSARGDRHNQPQHF. CDR3 coding DNA: TGCAGTGCTAGAGGGGACAGGCACAATCAGCCCCAGCATTTT.

The V and J genes are TRBV6-5 and TRBJ1-2; 11 bases line up with TRBD1. The CDR3 contains 15 residues. Trimming removed 6 bases from V and 6 bases from J; junction bases left unmatched: 9. CDR1 is MNHEY, CDR2 SVGAGI, per germline. CDR3 sequence (DNA): TGTGCCAGCAGCCGGGACAGGGGGTTTTTCGATGGCTACACCTTC. This codes for CASSRDRGFFDGYTF.

This sequence joins TRBV7-2 and TRBJ2-3; D perhaps matches TRBD2 (6 bases). Deletions cut 5 bases from V and 8 bases from J, with 17 bases between. The CDR3 length is 14 residues. In germline, CDR1 is SGHTA, CDR2 FQGNSA. The CDR3 spells CASSPGPQGGTQYF. The CDR3 region has the DNA TGTGCCAGCAGCCCGGGTCCTCAGGGAGGTACGCAGTATTTT.

The sample holds a few counts of this clonotype. The gene calls are TRBV4-2 and TRBJ1-2; tentatively, D is TRBD1 (5 bases). Germline assignment: CDR1 LGHNA and CDR2 YNFKEQ. V lost 0 bases to trimming and J lost 5 bases, with 16 bases between them. The CDR3 totals 16 residues. For the CDR3, the DNA is TGTGCCAGCAGCCAAGATTTATCGGGACGGACGTATGGCTACACCTTC. As protein: CASSQDLSGRTYGYTF.

This clonotype has just a few counts. The rearrangement joins TRBV5-1 to TRBJ2-7, with TRBD1 matching over 7 bases. CDR1 and CDR2 (germline): SGHRS, YFSETQ. Losses at the gene ends were 6 bases for V and 6 bases for J; bases not matched to a gene: 15. This CDR3 contains 15 residues. The CDR3 here is CASKTLGTDPLEQYF. As DNA, the CDR3 is TGCGCCAGCAAAACCCTTGGGACAGACCCTCTCGAGCAGTACTTC.

The rearrangement joins TRBV11-3 to TRBJ2-3; the D gene is possibly TRBD1 (6 bases). Per the germline V gene, CDR1 is SGHNT and CDR2 is YENEEA. The CDR3 spans 16 residues. Trimming left V 5 bases short and J 0 bases short, with 15 bases between. CDR3 bases: TGTGCCAGCAGCCCCCCAGGGGCGTCTAGCACAGATACGCAGTATTTT. Amino acid sequence: CASSPPGASSTDTQYF.

The table lists this clonotype with a count of one. CDR3 nucleotide sequence: TGTGCCAGCAGCTTTGGACAGGGGCCCCAGCCCCAGCATTTT. Protein: CASSFGQGPQPQHF. The genes are TRBV7-2 and TRBJ1-5, with 9 bases identical to TRBD1. CDR1 is SGHTA, CDR2 FQGNSA, per germline. The trim removed 3 bases at V and 7 bases at J, leaving 4 bases unmatched. The CDR3 runs to 14 residues.

The chain carries TRBV27 and TRBJ2-5; no reliable D call. There are 13 residues in the CDR3. V was trimmed by 3 bases and J by 5 bases, leaving 10 bases between them. Germline lookup yields CDR1 MNHEY and CDR2 SMNVEV (reference sequence). The CDR3, as DNA: TGTGCCAGCAGTTTTCAACCTCGGGAGACCCAGTACTTC. The encoded protein is CASSFQPRETQYF.

The V and J genes are TRBV20-1 and TRBJ2-3; TRBD1 aligns across 7 bases. The CDR3 sequence is 15 residues long. Germline V lookup: CDR1 DFQATT, CDR2 SNEGSKA (reference sequence). V lost 4 bases and J lost 1; bases outside the gene matches: 8. The CDR3 DNA reads as TGCAGTGCTAATCCTCCGACAGGGCGCACAGATACGCAGTATTTT. This codes for CSANPPTGRTDTQYF.

This clonotype was recorded only once. The chain uses TRBV30 and TRBJ2-7; D may correspond to TRBD1 or TRBD2 (5 bases each). The CDR3 has 13 residues. CDR1 GTSNPN and CDR2 SVGIG come from the germline V gene (reference sequence). V was pared by 1 base and J by 7 bases, with 14 bases between. CDR3 DNA sequence: TGTGCCTGGAGTGAGGGACGCTGGGGGGAGCAGTACTTC. Its protein product is CAWSEGRWGEQYF.

V and J are TRBV6-2 or TRBV6-3 and TRBJ2-1; a possible D gene is TRBD2 (5 bases). CDR1 is MNHEY and CDR2 is SVGEGT in the germline V gene. Trimming removed 9 bases from V and 9 bases from J, with 15 bases in between. The CDR3 sequence is 12 residues long. The chain's CDR3 is CASSTRTSEQFF. CDR3 bases: TGTGCCAGTAGTACTAGGACGAGTGAGCAGTTCTTC.

The rearrangement uses TRBV7-2 and TRBJ1-1, with 10 bases that match TRBD1. From germline, CDR1 is SGHTA and CDR2 FQGNSA. With V trimmed by 1 base and J by 4 bases, 6 bases remained unmatched. CDR3 length: 16 residues. CDR3 nucleotide sequence: TGTGCCAGCAGCTTAGGGTTTCGGACAGGGGGCACTGAAGCTTTCTTT. It translates to CASSLGFRTGGTEAFF.

The chain joins TRBV10-3 to TRBJ2-3; TRBD2 aligns across 7 bases. The J segment lost 2 bases and the V segment lost 6 bases, leaving 2 bases of the junction unmatched. The CDR3 covers 13 residues. CDR1 and CDR2 (germline): ENHRY, SYGVKD. The DNA of the CDR3 is TGTGCCATCAGGAAGCGGGACACAGATACGCAGTATTTT. Its translation is CAIRKRDTDTQYF.

This clonotype has a count of ten or more. The J gene is TRBJ2-3, the V gene TRBV5-1; D gene unclear. Germline V gene data show CDR1 as SGHRS and CDR2 as YFSETQ. CDR3 length: 15 amino acids. V shed 4 bases and J shed 0 bases, with 12 bases lying between them. CDR3 DNA: TGCGCCAGCAGCCCCATCCCTGTTAGCACAGATACGCAGTATTTT. Its translation is CASSPIPVSTDTQYF. Supplemented by reference TRBV5-1 and TRBJ2-3, the full variable domain reads KAGVTQTPRYLIKTRGQQVTLSCSPISGHRSVSWYQQTPGQGLQFLFEYFSETQRNKGNFPGRFSGRQFSNSRSEMNVSTLELGDSALYLCASSPIPVSTDTQYFGPGTRLTVL.

This clonotype was counted a few times. J is TRBJ2-7 and V is TRBV28; tentatively, D is TRBD2 (6 bases). Germline V lookup: CDR1 MDHEN, CDR2 SYDVKM. CDR3 length: 14 residues. With 7 bases removed from V and 3 bases from J, the gap between germline ends came to 16 bases. The CDR3 nucleotides read TGTGCCAGCACCCGCTGGCGGGGCATCTACGAGCAGTACTTC. This codes for CASTRWRGIYEQYF.

This clonotype occurred a few times. The chain recombines TRBV20-1 with TRBJ2-3, with D tentatively TRBD1 (7 bases). CDR1 is DFQATT, CDR2 SNEGSKA, per germline (reference sequence). The CDR3 covers 15 residues. V lost 6 bases, J lost 2 bases, and 18 bases lay in between. The CDR3 spells CSATQGGGTTDTQYF. CDR3 bases: TGCAGTGCAACCCAAGGGGGCGGGACCACAGATACGCAGTATTTT.